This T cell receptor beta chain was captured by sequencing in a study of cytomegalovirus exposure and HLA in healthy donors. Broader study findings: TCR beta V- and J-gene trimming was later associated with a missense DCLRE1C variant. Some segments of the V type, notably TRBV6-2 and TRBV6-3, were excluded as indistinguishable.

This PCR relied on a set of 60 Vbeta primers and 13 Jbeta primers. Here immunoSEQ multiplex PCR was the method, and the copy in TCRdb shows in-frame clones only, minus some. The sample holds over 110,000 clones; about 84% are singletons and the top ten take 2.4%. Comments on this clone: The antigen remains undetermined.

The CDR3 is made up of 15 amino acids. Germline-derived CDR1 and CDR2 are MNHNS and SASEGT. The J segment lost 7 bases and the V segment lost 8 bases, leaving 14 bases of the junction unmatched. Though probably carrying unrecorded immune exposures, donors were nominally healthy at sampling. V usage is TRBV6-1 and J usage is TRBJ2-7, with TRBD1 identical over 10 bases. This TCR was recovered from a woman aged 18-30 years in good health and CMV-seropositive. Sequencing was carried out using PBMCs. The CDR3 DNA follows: TGTGCCAGCCGGGACAGGGGACGCCAAAGGTGGGAGCAGTACTTC. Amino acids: CASRDRGRQRWEQYF.